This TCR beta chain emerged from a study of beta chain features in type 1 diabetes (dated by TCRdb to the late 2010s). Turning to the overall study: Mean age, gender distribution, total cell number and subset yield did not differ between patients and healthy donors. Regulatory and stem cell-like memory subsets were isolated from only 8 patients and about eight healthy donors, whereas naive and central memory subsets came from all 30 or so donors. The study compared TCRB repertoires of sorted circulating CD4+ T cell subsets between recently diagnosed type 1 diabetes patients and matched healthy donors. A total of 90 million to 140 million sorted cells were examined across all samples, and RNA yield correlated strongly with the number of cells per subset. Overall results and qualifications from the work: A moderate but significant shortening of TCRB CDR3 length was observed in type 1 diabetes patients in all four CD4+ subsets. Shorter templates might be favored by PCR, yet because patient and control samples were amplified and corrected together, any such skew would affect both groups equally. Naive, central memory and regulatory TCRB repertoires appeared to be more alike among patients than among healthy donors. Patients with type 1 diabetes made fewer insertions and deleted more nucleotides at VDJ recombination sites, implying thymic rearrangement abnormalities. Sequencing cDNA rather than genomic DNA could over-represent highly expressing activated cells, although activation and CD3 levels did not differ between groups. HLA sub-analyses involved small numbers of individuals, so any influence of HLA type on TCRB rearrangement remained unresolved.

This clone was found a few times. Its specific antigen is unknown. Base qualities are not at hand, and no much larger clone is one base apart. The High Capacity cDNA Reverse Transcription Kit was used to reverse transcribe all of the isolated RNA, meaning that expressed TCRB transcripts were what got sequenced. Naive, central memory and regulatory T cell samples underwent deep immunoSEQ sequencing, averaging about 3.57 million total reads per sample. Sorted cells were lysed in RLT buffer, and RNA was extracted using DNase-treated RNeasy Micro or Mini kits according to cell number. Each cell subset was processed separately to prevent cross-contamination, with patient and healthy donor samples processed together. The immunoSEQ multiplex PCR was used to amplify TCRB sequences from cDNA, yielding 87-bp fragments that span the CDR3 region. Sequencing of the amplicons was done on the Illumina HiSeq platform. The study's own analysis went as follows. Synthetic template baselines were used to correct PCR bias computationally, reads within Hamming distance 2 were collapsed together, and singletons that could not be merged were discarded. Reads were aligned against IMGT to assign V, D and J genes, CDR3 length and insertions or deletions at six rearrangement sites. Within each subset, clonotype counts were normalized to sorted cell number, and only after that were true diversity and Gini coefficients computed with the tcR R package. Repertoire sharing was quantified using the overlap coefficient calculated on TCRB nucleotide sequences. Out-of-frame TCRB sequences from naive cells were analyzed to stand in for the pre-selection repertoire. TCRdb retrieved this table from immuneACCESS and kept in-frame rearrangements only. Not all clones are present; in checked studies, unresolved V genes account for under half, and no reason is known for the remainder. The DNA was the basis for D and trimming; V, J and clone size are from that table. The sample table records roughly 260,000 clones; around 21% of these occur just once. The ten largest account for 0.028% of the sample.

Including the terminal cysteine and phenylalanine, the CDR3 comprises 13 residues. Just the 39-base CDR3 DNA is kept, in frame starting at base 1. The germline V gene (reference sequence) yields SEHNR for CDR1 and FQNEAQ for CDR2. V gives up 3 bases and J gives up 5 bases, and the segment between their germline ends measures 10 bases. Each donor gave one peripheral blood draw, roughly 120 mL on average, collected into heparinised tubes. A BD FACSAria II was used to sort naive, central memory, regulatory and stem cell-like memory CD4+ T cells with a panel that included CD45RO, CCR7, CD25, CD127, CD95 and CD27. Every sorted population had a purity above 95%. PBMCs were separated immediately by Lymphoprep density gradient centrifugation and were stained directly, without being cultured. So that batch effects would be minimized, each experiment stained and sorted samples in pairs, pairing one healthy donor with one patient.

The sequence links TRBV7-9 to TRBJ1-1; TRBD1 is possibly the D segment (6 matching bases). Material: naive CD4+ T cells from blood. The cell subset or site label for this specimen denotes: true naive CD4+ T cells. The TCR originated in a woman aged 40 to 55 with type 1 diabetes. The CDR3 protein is CASSLRQETEAFF. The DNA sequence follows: TGTGCCAGCAGCTTGAGACAGGAGACTGAAGCTTTCTTT.